This TCR beta chain comes out of a study of cytomegalovirus exposure and HLA in healthy donors (dated by TCRdb to 2017 to 2019). For the study in its entirety: An earlier analysis of approximately 640 of the donors reported more than 250 Gb of sequence data and around 110 million unique TCR beta sequences from 150 million to 200 million T cells. Roughly 300 gigabases of sequencing data and tens of millions of unique TCR sequences were included in an early release covering about 700 HLA-typed donors. Both class I and class II loci were covered by HLA typing, at four-digit resolution. The T cell repertoires of 666 subjects were profiled by immunosequencing and related to cytomegalovirus serostatus. A handful of DR-DQ haplotypes were handled as single units for association and clustering because linkage in the cohort was strong. A separate validation cohort of about 110 different subjects was used in addition to the roughly 700-subject first cohort. The study was designed to test whether signatures of past pathogen exposure could be identified by cataloging public T cell receptors. Of the 398 genotyped donors, roughly 80% were placed in the genetic ancestry cluster associated with self-reported Caucasian donors. A later genetic analysis took genome-wide SNP genotypes for about 55% of the 666 donors and used that subset as a discovery cohort. Alongside the repertoire data, information on donor age, sex, ethnicity and CMV serostatus was compiled. The study combined high-throughput TCR immunosequencing, statistical association of individual TCRs with disease status, and machine learning to predict cytomegalovirus infection status. To decide whether each TCR beta V gene segment behaved as functional or pseudogenic, an earlier analysis of approximately 600 of the donors relied on high-throughput TCR beta sequencing. All discovery cohort repertoires had been generated on a single sequencing platform. Typing coverage varied by locus: roughly 620-640 donors for A, B, C, DRB1 and DQB1; approximately 500 for DQA1; about 590 for DPA1; 400 to 480 for DPB1. Rather than drawing on any new phenotypic data, the later analysis identified candidate immune exposures from TCR beta sequences and the way those sequences occurred across donors. A later analysis re-analyzed previously published TCR beta repertoires from hundreds of donors and added high-resolution HLA genotyping to study TCR occurrence patterns. Among roughly 370 genotyped donors of the cohort, an average of about 240,000 unique TCR beta nucleotide sequences were sequenced per donor, about a sixth of them non-productive. Broad study findings and their caveats: A later genetic analysis reported fewer N-insertions in productive TCRs among donors in an Asian-associated ancestry cluster than the roughly 650-donor mean. The earlier analysis of 450 to 700 of the donors excluded over 15 rarely observed V segments, including chromosome 9 orphons, because counts were too low. Cytomegalovirus status was reported to be diagnosed by the classifier with high specificity and sensitivity in both the original and validation cohorts. The authors suggested that the approach could potentially be generalized to other disease states and immunological phenotypes. Most CMV-associated TCR beta chains appeared to be HLA-restricted in a later analysis, and the HLA associations seemed to be driven largely by CMV exposure. CMV serostatus was the only immune exposure information available for the cohort. A further reported finding was that TCR beta sequences accurately predicted the HLA-A and HLA-B alleles for most subjects in the first cohort. In a later analysis, over 15,000 TCR beta sequences were associated with specific HLA alleles at a false discovery rate of 0.05. A later analysis found that HLA-associated TCR beta chains were more clonally expanded and had lower generation probabilities than equally common non-associated chains. In a later analysis, TCR association rates were found to vary across HLA loci, with the most associated TCRs seen for DRB1 alleles and the fewest for HLA-C alleles. In vitro tests confirmed that three of the cytomegalovirus-associated TCR beta chains recognize cytomegalovirus antigens. An earlier analysis of several hundred of the donors showed that most TCR beta V segments appeared in productive rearrangements either about 87% or about 30% of the time, which broadly matched IMGT annotations. Linkage disequilibrium might explain the correlated functional status among segregating V segments, but an unknown experimental factor could not be ruled out. The study listed 150 to 200 TCR beta chains as associated with cytomegalovirus. Only TCR beta chains were sequenced in this cohort, and the absence of alpha or paired-chain data limited detectable features. HLA typing was unavailable for some donors at each locus, so association tests used only the typed subset. A group of highly shared sequence variants was considered likely to be a technical artifact of the sequencing pipeline. Roughly uniform sequencing depth across donors was assumed in presence/absence analyses, although this assumption may not hold. An association between a missense DCLRE1C variant and V-gene and J-gene trimming of TCR beta chains was found in a later genetic analysis and replicated in an independent cohort. Across donors, most TCR sequences were observed very rarely, whereas some public TCRs were present in many individuals. Assigning TCR associations to individual alleles was difficult when HLA alleles, especially DR and DQ, strongly co-occurred. Several of the top co-occurrence clusters appeared to be linked to parvovirus B19, influenza, CMV and Epstein-Barr virus, according to a later analysis.

In total, 666 healthy bone marrow donors made up the cohort. At the time of sampling, every cohort member was nominally healthy, though immune exposures that went unrecorded were likely present. The donor was CMV seropositive and belonged to the group of 250 to 350 seropositive cohort members. A peripheral blood sample was provided by each donor, and peripheral blood mononuclear cells were used for TCR beta sequencing. The Qiagen DNeasy Blood Extraction Kit was used to extract genomic DNA from the blood cell samples. Library generation was performed with the immunoSEQ multiplex PCR assay. For the multiplex PCR, a mixture combining 60 forward primers for TCR Vbeta segments and 13 reverse primers for TCR Jbeta segments was used. The CDR3 region of rearranged TCR beta genes was amplified from genomic DNA by a multiplex PCR assay. Amplified TCR beta libraries were sequenced as 87-base-pair reads on the Illumina HiSeq System. The published analysis was carried out like this. In a later analysis, some 80 million unique TCR beta chains were counted across the roughly 670 repertoires, and approximately 11 million of these chains were shared by at least two donors. Raw reads were error-corrected and collapsed into unique sequences by a nearest-neighbor algorithm in which closely related sequences were merged to remove PCR and sequencing errors. Alignment of CDR3 sequences to IMGT reference sequences was used to assign V, D and J gene segments. For a sequence to be retained, at least a six-nucleotide match to both a V gene segment and a J gene segment was required. Rearrangements were called productive when the CDR3 lacked stop codons and stayed in frame with V and J; all others were non-productive. CDR3 was defined according to IMGT convention as the region running from the second conserved V-encoded cysteine to the conserved J-encoded phenylalanine. The earlier analysis of more than 450 of the donors excluded sequences that lacked an unambiguous match to a single V gene segment. In an earlier analysis of some 590 of the donors, a V segment was called functional when productive rearrangements were above 56.7%, and segregating when the standard deviation between donors exceeded 5%. A statistical classification framework was built to diagnose cytomegalovirus status from the catalog of TCR beta chain sequences. V and J gene assignment, in a later analysis, came from comparing TCR nucleotide sequences with IMGT/GENE-DB human TR gene sequences. A later analysis assigned CDR3 sequences and most-parsimonious VDJ recombination scenarios with the TCRdist pipeline. In a later analysis, every TCR beta chain was defined by the combination of its CDR3 amino acid sequence and its V-gene family, and reads without a unique V-gene family were dropped. A later analysis removed 592 highly shared, low-generation-probability nucleotide sequences to deal with suspected cross-contamination and a sequencing artifact. For each public chain, a later analysis derived a clonal expansion index from normalized ranks of inferred template counts within each repertoire. A later analysis computed generation probabilities with a VDJ recombination model fitted to out-of-frame rearrangements, and checked the results against IGoR. Hypergeometric tests were used in a later analysis to score TCR-TCR, TCR-HLA and TCR-CMV co-occurrence, with a repertoire-size bias correction applied to the TCR pairs. In a later analysis, false discovery rates were estimated by permuting HLA or CMV assignments 20 times. In a later analysis, co-occurring TCRs were grouped using DBSCAN, with TCRdist sequence similarity added in when clustering inside HLA-allele-positive subsets. Co-occurrence clustering excluded repertoires with fewer than 30,000 or more than 120,000 public chains, plus five with anomalous nucleotide sharing. TCRdb retrieved this table from immuneACCESS and kept in-frame rearrangements only. Not all clones are present; in checked studies, unresolved V genes account for under half, and no reason is known for the remainder. The V and J calls and the clone size are those of that table, but D and trimming were determined from the DNA. The sample includes some 140,000 clones, with 80% observed a single time. Roughly 12% of the sample is in the top ten clones.

About this clone itself: Its antigen specificity is not known. Base qualities are missing; no much larger clone stands one base away.

This sequence originates from a man aged 30-40 years in good health and CMV-seropositive. Sample: PBMCs.

The CDR3 reads CASRLGLAGPCKQYF. The DNA reads TGTGCCAGCAGATTGGGACTAGCGGGACCGTGCAAGCAGTACTTC. The V gene is TRBV6-8 and the J gene is TRBJ2-7, and TRBD2 aligns with 13 junction nucleotides. There are 15 amino acids in the CDR3, from cysteine to phenylalanine inclusive. The retained sequence is limited to the CDR3, 45 bases, with the frame set at the first base. V loses 6 bases at its end and J loses 8 bases; junction bases beyond the gene matches: 10. The germline V gene gives CDR1 as MNHGY and CDR2 as SAAAGT.